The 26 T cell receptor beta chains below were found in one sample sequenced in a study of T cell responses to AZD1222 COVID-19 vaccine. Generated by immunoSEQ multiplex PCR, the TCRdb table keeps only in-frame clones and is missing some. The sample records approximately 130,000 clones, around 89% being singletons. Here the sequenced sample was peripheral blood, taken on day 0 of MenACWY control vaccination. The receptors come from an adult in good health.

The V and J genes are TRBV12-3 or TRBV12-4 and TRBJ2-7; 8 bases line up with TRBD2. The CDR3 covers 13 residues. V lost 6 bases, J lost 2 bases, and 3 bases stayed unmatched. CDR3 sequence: CASSRSGTYEQYF. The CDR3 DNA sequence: TGTGCCAGCAGCCGTAGCGGGACCTACGAGCAGTACTTC.

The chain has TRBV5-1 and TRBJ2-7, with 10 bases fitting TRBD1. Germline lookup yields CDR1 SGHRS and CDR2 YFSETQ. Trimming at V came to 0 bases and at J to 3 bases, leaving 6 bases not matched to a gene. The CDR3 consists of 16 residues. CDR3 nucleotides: TGCGCCAGCAGCTTGGGGTACCGGGACAGGGGCTACGAGCAGTACTTC. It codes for CASSLGYRDRGYEQYF.

The CDR3 is CASSYSGIDEQYF. The CDR3 DNA follows: TGTGCCAGCAGTTACTCGGGCATCGACGAGCAGTACTTC. The V gene is TRBV6-2 or TRBV6-3, the J gene TRBJ2-7; D is ambiguous. This CDR3 is built from 13 residues. Germline-derived CDR1 and CDR2 are MNHEY and SVGEGT. Trimming pared 0 bases from V and 5 bases from J, leaving 8 bases between.

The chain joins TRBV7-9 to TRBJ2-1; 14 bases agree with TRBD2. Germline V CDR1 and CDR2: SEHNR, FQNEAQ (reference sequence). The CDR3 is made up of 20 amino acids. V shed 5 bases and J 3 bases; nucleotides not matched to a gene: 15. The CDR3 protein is CASSKGTGTSGGRGYNEQFF. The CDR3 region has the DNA TGTGCCAGCAGCAAAGGCACCGGGACTAGCGGGGGCAGGGGCTACAATGAGCAGTTCTTC.

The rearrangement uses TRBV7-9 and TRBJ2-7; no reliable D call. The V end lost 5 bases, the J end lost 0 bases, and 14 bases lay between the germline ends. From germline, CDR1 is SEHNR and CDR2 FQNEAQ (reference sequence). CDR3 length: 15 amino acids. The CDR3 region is CASSGSDLLSYEQYF. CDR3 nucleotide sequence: TGTGCCAGCAGCGGATCCGACCTACTCTCCTACGAGCAGTACTTC.

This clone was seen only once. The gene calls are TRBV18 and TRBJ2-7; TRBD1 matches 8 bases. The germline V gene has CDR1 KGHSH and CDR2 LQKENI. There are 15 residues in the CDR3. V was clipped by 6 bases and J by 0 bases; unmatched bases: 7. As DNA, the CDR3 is TGTGCCAGCTCTCTGGACAGGGCCACCTCCTACGAGCAGTACTTC. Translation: CASSLDRATSYEQYF.

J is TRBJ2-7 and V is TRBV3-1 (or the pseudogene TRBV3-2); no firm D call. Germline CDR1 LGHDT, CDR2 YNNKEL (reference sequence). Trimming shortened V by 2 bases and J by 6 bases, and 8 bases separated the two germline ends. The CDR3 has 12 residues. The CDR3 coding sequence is TGTGCCAGCAGCCAATCCCTCGGCGAGCAGTACTTC. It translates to CASSQSLGEQYF.

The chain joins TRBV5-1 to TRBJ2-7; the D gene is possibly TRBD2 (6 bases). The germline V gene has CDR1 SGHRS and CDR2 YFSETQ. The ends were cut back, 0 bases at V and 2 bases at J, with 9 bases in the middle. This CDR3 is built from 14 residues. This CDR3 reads CASSLDGGTYEQYF. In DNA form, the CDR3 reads TGCGCCAGCAGCTTGGACGGGGGAACCTACGAGCAGTACTTC.

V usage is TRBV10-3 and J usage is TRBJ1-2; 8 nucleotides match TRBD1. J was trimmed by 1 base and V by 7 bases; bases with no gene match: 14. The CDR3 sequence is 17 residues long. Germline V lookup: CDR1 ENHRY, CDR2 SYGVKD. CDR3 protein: CAINWNPRQGSNYGYTF. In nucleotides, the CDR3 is TGTGCCATCAACTGGAATCCCCGACAGGGGAGTAACTATGGCTACACCTTC.

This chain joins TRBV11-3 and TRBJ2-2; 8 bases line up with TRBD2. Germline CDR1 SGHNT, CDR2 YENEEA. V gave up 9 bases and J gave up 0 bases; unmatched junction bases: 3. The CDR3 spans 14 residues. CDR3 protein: CASTGLANTGELFF. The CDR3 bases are TGTGCCAGTACGGGACTAGCGAACACCGGGGAGCTGTTTTTT.

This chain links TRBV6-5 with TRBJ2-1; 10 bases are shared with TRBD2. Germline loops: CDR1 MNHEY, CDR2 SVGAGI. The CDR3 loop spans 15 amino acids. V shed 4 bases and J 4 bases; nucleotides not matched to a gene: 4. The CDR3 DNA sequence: TGTGCCAGCAGTTTGACTAGCGGGCTTTACAATGAGCAGTTCTTC. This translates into CASSLTSGLYNEQFF.

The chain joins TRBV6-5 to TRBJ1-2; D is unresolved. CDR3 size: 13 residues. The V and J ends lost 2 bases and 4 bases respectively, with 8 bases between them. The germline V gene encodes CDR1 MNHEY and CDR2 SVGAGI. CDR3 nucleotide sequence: TGTGCCAGCAGTTACGGGAAGAGCTATGGCTACACCTTC. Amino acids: CASSYGKSYGYTF.

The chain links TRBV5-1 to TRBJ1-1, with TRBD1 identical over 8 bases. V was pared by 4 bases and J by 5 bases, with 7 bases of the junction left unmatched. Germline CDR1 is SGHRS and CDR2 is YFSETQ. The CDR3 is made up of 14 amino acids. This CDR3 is CASSPGQARTEAFF. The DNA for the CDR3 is TGCGCCAGCAGCCCGGGACAGGCGCGAACTGAAGCTTTCTTT.

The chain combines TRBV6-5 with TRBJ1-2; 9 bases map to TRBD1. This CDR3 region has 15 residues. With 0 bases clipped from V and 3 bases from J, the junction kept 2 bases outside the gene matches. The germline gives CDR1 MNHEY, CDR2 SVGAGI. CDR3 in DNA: TGTGCCAGCAGTTACTCTGGGACAGGGTACTATGGCTACACCTTC. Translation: CASSYSGTGYYGYTF.

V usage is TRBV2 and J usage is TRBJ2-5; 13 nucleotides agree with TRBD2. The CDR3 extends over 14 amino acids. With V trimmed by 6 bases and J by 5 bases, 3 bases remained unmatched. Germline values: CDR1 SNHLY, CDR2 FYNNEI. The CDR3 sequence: CASRLAGGLETQYF. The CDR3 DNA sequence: TGTGCCAGCAGACTAGCGGGAGGGTTGGAGACCCAGTACTTC.

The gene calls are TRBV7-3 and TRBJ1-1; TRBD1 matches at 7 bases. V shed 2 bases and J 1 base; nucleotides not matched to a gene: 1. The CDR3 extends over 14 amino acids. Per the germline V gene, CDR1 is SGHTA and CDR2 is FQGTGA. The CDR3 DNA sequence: TGTGCCAGCAGCTTAGGGACAGCGAACACTGAAGCTTTCTTT. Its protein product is CASSLGTANTEAFF.

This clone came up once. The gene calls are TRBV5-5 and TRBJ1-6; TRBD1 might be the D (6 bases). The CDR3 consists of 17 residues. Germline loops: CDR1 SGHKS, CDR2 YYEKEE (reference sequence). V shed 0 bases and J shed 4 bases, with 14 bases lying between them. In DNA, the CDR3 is TGTGCCAGCAGCTTGGGCTACAGGGAGTCTTATAATTCACCCCTCCACTTT. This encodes CASSLGYRESYNSPLHF.

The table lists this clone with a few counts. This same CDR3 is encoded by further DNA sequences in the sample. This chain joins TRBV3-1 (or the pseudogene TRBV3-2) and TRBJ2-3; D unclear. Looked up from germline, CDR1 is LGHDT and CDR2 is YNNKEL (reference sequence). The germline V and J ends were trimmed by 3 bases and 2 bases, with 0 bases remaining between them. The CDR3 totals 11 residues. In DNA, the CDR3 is TGTGCCAGCAGCCACACAGATACGCAGTATTTT. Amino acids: CASSHTDTQYF.

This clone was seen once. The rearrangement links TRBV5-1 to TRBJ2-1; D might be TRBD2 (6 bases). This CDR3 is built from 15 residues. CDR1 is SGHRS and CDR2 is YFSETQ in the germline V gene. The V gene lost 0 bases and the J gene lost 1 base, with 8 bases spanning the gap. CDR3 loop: CASSLGLVSYNEQFF. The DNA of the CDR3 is TGCGCCAGCAGCTTGGGACTAGTTTCCTACAATGAGCAGTTCTTC.

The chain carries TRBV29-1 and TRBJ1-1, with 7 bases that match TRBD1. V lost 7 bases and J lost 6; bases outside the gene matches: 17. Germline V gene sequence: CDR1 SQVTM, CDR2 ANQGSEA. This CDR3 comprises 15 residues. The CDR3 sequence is CSASDRAAVEAEAFF. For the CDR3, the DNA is TGCAGCGCTTCCGACAGGGCGGCGGTAGAGGCTGAAGCTTTCTTT.

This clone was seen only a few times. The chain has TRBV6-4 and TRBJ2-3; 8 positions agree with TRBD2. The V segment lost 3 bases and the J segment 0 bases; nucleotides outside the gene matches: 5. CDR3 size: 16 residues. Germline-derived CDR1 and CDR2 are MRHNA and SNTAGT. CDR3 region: CASSEEAGGSTDTQYF. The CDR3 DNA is TGTGCCAGCAGTGAGGAGGCGGGAGGTAGCACAGATACGCAGTATTTT.

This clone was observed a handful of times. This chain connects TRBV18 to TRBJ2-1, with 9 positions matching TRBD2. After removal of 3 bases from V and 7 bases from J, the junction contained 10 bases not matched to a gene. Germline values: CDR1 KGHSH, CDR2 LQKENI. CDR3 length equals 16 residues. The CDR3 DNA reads TGTGCCAGCTCACCTGCGGGAGGGACAAGGGGGAATGAGCAGTTCTTC. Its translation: CASSPAGGTRGNEQFF.

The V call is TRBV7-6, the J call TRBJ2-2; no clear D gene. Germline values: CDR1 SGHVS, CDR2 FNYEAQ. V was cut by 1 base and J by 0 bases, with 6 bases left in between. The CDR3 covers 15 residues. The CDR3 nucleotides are TGTGCCAGCAGCTTAGACAGCCCGAACACCGGGGAGCTGTTTTTT. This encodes CASSLDSPNTGELFF.

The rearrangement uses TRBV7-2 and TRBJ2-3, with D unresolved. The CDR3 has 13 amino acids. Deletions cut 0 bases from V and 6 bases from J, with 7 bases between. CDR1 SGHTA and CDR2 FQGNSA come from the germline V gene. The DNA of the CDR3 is TGTGCCAGCAGCTTAGCGTACCAGGATACGCAGTATTTT. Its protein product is CASSLAYQDTQYF.

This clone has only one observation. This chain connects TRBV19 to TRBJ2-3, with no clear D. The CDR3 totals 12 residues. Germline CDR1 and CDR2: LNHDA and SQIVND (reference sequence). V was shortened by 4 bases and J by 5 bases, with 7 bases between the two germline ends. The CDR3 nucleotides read TGTGCCAGTAGTAGCGCAGGAGATACGCAGTATTTT. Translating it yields CASSSAGDTQYF. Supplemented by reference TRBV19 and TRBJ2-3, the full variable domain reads DGGITQSPKYLFRKEGQNVTLSCEQNLNHDAMYWYRQDPGQGLRLIYYSQIVNDFQKGDIAEGYSVSREKKESFPLTVTSAQKNPTAFYLCASSSAGDTQYFGPGTRLTVL.

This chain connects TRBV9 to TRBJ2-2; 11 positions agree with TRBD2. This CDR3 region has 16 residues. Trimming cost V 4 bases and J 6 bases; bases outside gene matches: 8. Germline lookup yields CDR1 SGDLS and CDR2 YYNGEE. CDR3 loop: CASSPRLAGGPGELFF. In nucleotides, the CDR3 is TGTGCCAGCAGCCCTCGGTTAGCGGGAGGGCCCGGGGAGCTGTTTTTT.